This T cell receptor (beta chain) was documented in a study of liver allograft versus peripheral blood T cells. Background on the study: A comparison was made between T cell receptor repertoires in transplanted livers and those in recipients' peripheral blood. The study's findings and limits: Liver allograft and peripheral blood T cell receptor repertoires reportedly differed.

Trimming stripped 5 bases from V and 8 bases from J, with 21 bases between. Germline CDR1 and CDR2: SGHTA and FQGNSA. This CDR3 has 15 residues. By share, this clonotype ranks as medium-sized. Its cognate antigen is unknown. One entry per CDR3 protein, called by TCRdb with MiXCR from the reads. The sample has around 15,000 distinct CDR3 sequences, under 25% seen once. The chain combines TRBV7-2 with TRBJ1-1, with a tentative D call TRBD1 (5 bases). This receptor was taken from a human patient who had a liver transplant. Some T cells may be the graft donor's. CDR3 sequence (DNA): TGTGCCAGCAGCCCCCAGGGTGGGGCCCTTGGAGAAGCTTTCTTT. Amino acids: CASSPQGGALGEAFF.